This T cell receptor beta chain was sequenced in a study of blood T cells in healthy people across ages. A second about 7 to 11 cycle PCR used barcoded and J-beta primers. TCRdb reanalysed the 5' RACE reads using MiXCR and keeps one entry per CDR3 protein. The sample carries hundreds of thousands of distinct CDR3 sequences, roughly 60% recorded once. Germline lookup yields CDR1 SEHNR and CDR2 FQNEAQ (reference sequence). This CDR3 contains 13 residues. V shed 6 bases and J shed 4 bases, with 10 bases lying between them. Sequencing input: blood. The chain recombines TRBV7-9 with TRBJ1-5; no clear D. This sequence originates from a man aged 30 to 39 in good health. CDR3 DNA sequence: TGTGCCAGCAGTACCGACGGGAATCAGCCCCAGCATTTT. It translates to CASSTDGNQPQHF.